The entry below describes one TCR beta chain. Repertoires were generated with immunoSEQ multiplex PCR, while TCRdb's copy carries only in-frame clones and drops some. The sample contains 75,000 to 100,000 clones, roughly 85% of which appear only once. This sample was taken from a study of OX40 agonist ivuxolimab in advanced cancers. Turning to the study itself: Ivuxolimab, an antibody acting as an agonist of OX40 (CD134), was used to treat patients. One patient with hepatocellular carcinoma and two with cutaneous melanoma, three in all, had partial responses.

The CDR3 is 16 residues long. With 6 bases removed from V and 8 bases from J, the gap between germline ends came to 23 bases. Per germline, CDR1 MNHNY and CDR2 SVGAGI (reference sequence). The receptor was isolated from an adult with an advanced solid tumor such as melanoma, head and neck, liver or kidney cancer. This rearrangement joins TRBV6-6 to TRBJ2-1; D could derive from TRBD1 or TRBD2 (5 bases each). The sample here was CD4+ or CD8+ T cells sorted from blood, taken in a trial of the OX40 agonist ivuxolimab. The CDR3 loop reads CASSPGAQYYNYEQFF. The CDR3 DNA sequence: TGTGCCAGCAGCCCCGGGGCCCAATATTACAATTATGAGCAGTTCTTC.